This section outlines one TCR beta chain sequence together with its context. Antigen: not known. The sample comes from a study of T cell responses to AZD1222 COVID-19 vaccine. Findings and limits, study-wide: Sampled repertoires all dated from after the peak T cell response. At baseline, just 6 or 7 AZD1222 recipients tested seropositive.

Using immunoSEQ multiplex PCR, the repertoire was profiled, and TCRdb retains in-frame clones only, with some absent. The sample yields more than 90,000 clones, 87% seen once. Germline V gives CDR1 KGHSH, CDR2 LQKENI. Between the trimmed V and J ends, which lost 6 bases and 2 bases, there was a span of 14 bases. The length of the CDR3 is 15 residues. This sequence originates from an adult in good health. The sequenced sample was peripheral blood, obtained on day 0 of AZD1222 vaccination. The chain has TRBV18 and TRBJ1-5, with D tentatively TRBD1 (5 bases). For the CDR3, the DNA is TGTGCCAGCTCTCTCCAGGGTTCTGGCAATCAGCCCCAGCATTTT. Protein: CASSLQGSGNQPQHF.